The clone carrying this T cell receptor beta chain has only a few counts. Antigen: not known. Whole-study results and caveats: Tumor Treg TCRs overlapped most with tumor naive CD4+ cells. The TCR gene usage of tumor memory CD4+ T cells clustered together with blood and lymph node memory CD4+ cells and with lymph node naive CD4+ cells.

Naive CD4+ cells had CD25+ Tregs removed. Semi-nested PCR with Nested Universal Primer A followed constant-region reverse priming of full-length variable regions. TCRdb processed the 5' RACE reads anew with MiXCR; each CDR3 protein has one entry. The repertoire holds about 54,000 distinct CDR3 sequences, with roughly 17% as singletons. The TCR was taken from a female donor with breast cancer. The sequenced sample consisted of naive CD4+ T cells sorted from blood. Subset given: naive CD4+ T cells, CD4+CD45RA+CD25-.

CDR3 sequence (DNA): TGTGCCAGCAGCCCAAACGTGGGGCTAGCGGCAAGCTCCTACGAGCAGTACTTC. This encodes CASSPNVGLAASSYEQYF. The chain recombines TRBV7-2 with TRBJ2-7, with 7 bases fitting TRBD2. The CDR3 runs to 18 residues. Germline V gene data show CDR1 as SGHTA and CDR2 as FQGNSA. V lost 5 bases, J lost 0 bases, and 16 bases stayed unmatched.